The clone carrying this TCR beta chain was counted a single time. Relative to the germline gene, one junction end is altered; a read error may explain this. The sample originates from a study of blood T cell repertoires in COVID-19. Assay: immunoSEQ multiplex PCR; the TCRdb copy retains only in-frame clones and omits some. The sample holds 250,000 or so clones; approximately 88% are singletons and the top ten take around 3%. Germline CDR1 reads SGHRS; CDR2 reads YFSETQ. The CDR3 extends over 16 amino acids. The sequence was collected from a woman between 35 and 50 years old who had been exposed to COVID-19. Sequencing was carried out using PBMCs or T cells enriched from blood (not recorded which). This chain connects TRBV5-1 to TRBJ2-5, with D possibly being TRBD2 (6 bases). The CDR3 region has the DNA TGTGCCAGCAGCCCGATAGCGGCCCAGGTAGGGGAGACCCAGTACTTC. This gives the protein CASSPIAAQVGETQYF.